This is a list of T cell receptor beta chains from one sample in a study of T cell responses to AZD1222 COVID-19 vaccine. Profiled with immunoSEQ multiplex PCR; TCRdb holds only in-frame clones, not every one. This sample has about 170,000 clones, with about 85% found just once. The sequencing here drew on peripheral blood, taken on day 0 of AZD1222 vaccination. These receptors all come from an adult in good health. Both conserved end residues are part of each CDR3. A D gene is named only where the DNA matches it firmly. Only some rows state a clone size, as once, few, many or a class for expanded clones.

TGCGCCAGCAGCTTTGTATCTATGAGTGGGGCCAACGTCCTGACTTTC,CASSFVSMSGANVLTF,-,TRBJ2-6,TRBV5-1,-
TGTGCCAGCAGGACGGAGAACACCGGGGAGCTGTTTTTT,CASRTENTGELFF,-,TRBJ2-2,TRBV2,-
TGTGCCAGTAGGATGTCCAGGGCTGGAAACACCATATATTTT,CASRMSRAGNTIYF,-,TRBJ1-3,TRBV19,-
TGTGCCAGCAGCTTGGAGTTGGACGCAAATGAGCAGTTCTTC,CASSLELDANEQFF,-,TRBJ2-1,TRBV5-4,-
TGTGCCAGCAGTTCTGACCCACCAGGCTCCTACAATGAGCAGTTCTTC,CASSSDPPGSYNEQFF,-,TRBJ2-1,TRBV27,-
TGTGCCAGCAGCTCCTCAGCGGGAGTCTCAGATACGCAGTATTTT,CASSSSAGVSDTQYF,TRBD2,TRBJ2-3,TRBV11-1,-
TGTGCCAGCAGCCGGCAAAGGGGCCCCACCTACGAGCAGTACTTC,CASSRQRGPTYEQYF,-,TRBJ2-7,TRBV11-2,-
TGTGCCAGCAGCCCATCCTGGAGGGGGGCCACTGAAGCTTTCTTT,CASSPSWRGATEAFF,-,TRBJ1-1,TRBV7-9,-
TGCGCCAGCAGTTATGATGGAGCCAAAAACATTCAGTACTTC,CASSYDGAKNIQYF,-,TRBJ2-4,TRBV10-2,-
TGCGCCAGCAGCCCCCCGACAGGGGGCGGGAAAAACATTCAGTACTTC,CASSPPTGGGKNIQYF,TRBD1,TRBJ2-4,TRBV5-1,-
TGTGCCAGCAGCTTAGGGCAGGTGAACACTGAAGCTTTCTTT,CASSLGQVNTEAFF,-,TRBJ1-1,TRBV7-9,few
TGTGCCACCAGAGGATCGGACAGGGGCACCGGGGAGCTGTTTTTT,CATRGSDRGTGELFF,TRBD1,TRBJ2-2,TRBV24-1,-
TGTGCCAGCAGTTTGGTGGGATGGGACAGAGAAAGCTATGGCTACACCTTC,CASSLVGWDRESYGYTF,TRBD1,TRBJ1-2,TRBV28,once
TGCGCCAGCAGCTTGGTGCCGGGAAGAGAGAACACTGAAGCTTTCTTT,CASSLVPGRENTEAFF,-,TRBJ1-1,TRBV5-1,-
TGTGCCAGCAGTCAGAGAATAACAGCCGTGCAGTTCTTC,CASSQRITAVQFF,-,TRBJ2-1,TRBV3-1/TRBV3-2,-
TGTGCCAGCAGCCAAGTTCTGAGTTGGGGTGAGCAGTTCTTC,CASSQVLSWGEQFF,-,TRBJ2-1,TRBV3-1/TRBV3-2,-
TGCGCCAGCAGCTTGTGGGCGGGAGGGCGCAACAATGAGCAGTTCTTC,CASSLWAGGRNNEQFF,TRBD2,TRBJ2-1,TRBV5-1,-
TGTGCCAGCAGTCCCCGGATCGGGTGGCCCCAGCATTTT,CASSPRIGWPQHF,-,TRBJ1-5,TRBV28,-
TGTGCCAGTAGTATTCGGGACAGGGACAACAATGAGCAGTTCTTC,CASSIRDRDNNEQFF,TRBD1,TRBJ2-1,TRBV19,-
TGTGCCACCCCTGAGGGGAAAAGCAATCAGCCCCAGCATTTT,CATPEGKSNQPQHF,-,TRBJ1-5,TRBV27,-
TGTGCCAGCAGCTTAGCAGTTACGACTGAAGCTTTCTTT,CASSLAVTTEAFF,-,TRBJ1-1,TRBV7-9,-
TGTGCCAGTAGTAGACCGGGACAGGGAGGCTACACCTTC,CASSRPGQGGYTF,TRBD1,TRBJ1-2,TRBV19,once
TGTGCCAGCAGTCTGCCCGGGGCGGCCACCTACGAGCAGTACTTC,CASSLPGAATYEQYF,-,TRBJ2-7,TRBV28,-
TGTGCCAGCAGTGAAACGGAATACTCACCCCTCCACTTT,CASSETEYSPLHF,-,TRBJ1-6,TRBV2,-